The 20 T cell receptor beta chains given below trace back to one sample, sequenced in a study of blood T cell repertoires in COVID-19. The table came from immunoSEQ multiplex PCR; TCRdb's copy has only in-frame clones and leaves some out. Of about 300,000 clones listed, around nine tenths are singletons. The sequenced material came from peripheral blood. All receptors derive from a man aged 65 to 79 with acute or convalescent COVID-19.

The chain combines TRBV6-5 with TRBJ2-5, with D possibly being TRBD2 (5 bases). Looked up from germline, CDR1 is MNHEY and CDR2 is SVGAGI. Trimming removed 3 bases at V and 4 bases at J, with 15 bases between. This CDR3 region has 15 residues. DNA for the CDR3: TGTGCCAGCAGTTATTCCCATGGAGGATCAGAGACCCAGTACTTC. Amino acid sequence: CASSYSHGGSETQYF.

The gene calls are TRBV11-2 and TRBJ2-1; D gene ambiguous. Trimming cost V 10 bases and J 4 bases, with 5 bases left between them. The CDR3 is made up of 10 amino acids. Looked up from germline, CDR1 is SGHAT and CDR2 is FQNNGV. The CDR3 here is CAIGYNEQFF. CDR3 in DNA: TGTGCCATCGGGTACAATGAGCAGTTCTTC.

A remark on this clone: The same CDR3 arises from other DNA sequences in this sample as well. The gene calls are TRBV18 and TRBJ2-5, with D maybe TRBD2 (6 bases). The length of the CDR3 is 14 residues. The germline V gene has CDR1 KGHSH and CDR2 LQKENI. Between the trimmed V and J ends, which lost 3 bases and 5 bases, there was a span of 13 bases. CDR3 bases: TGTGCCAGCTCACCCCCGGGGGTACAGGAGACCCAGTACTTC. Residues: CASSPPGVQETQYF.

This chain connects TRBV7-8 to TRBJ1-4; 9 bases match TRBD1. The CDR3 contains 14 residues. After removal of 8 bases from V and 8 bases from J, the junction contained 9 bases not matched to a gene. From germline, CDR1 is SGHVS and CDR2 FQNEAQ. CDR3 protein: CASGSGTGMEKLFF. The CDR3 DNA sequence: TGTGCCAGCGGCTCCGGGACAGGGATGGAAAAACTGTTTTTT.

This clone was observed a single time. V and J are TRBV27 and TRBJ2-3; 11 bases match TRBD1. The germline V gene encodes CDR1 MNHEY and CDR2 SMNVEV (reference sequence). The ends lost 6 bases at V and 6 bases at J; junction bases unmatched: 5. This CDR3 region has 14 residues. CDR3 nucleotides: TGTGCCAGCAGCCGGACAGGGGGCAGGGATACGCAGTATTTT. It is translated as CASSRTGGRDTQYF.

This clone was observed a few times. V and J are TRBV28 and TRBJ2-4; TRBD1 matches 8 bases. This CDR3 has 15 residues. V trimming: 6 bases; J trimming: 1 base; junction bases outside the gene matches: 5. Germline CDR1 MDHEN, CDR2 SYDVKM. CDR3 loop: CASRPTGAAKNIQYF. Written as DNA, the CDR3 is TGTGCCAGCAGGCCGACAGGGGCCGCCAAAAACATTCAGTACTTC.

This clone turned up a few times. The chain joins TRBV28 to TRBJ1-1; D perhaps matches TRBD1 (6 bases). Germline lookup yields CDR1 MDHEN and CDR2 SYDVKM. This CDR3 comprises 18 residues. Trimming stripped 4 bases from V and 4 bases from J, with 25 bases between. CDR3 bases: TGTGCCAGCAGTTCAGACCCGATCTCAGACAGGACCGGCACTGAAGCTTTCTTT. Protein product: CASSSDPISDRTGTEAFF.

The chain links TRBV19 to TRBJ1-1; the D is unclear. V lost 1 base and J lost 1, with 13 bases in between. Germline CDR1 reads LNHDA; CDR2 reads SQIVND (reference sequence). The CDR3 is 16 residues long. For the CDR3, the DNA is TGTGCCAGTAGTATAGGTCTGACACCGGAGAACACTGAAGCTTTCTTT. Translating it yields CASSIGLTPENTEAFF.

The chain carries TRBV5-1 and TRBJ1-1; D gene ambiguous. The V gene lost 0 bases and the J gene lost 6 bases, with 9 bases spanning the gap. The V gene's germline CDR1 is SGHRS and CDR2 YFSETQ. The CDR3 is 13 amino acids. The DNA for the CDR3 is TGCGCCAGCAGCTTGGTCGTCGGGGCTGAAGCTTTCTTT. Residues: CASSLVVGAEAFF.

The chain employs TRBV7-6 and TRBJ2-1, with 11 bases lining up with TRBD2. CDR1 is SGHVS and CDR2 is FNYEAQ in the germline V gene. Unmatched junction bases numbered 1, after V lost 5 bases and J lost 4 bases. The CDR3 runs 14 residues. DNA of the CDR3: TGTGCCAGCAGCCCTAGCGGGAGGTACAATGAGCAGTTCTTC. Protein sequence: CASSPSGRYNEQFF. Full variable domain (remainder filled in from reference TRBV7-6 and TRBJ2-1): GAGVSQSPRYKVTKRGQDVALRCDPISGHVSLYWYRQALGQGPEFLTYFNYEAQQDKSGLPNDRFSAERPEGSISTLTIQRTEQRDSAMYRCASSPSGRYNEQFFGPGTRLTVL.

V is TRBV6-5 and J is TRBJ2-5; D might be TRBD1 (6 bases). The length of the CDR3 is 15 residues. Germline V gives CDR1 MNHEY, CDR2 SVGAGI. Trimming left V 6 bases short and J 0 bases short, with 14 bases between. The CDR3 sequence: CASSPGTTYQETQYF. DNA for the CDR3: TGTGCCAGCAGCCCCGGGACAACGTACCAAGAGACCCAGTACTTC.

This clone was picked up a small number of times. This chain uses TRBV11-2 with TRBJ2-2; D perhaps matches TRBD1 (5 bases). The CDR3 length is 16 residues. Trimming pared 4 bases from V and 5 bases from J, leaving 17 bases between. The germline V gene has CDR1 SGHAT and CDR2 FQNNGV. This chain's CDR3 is CASSSGPGYGTGELFF. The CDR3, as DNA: TGTGCCAGCAGCTCAGGCCCAGGGTACGGAACCGGGGAGCTGTTTTTT.

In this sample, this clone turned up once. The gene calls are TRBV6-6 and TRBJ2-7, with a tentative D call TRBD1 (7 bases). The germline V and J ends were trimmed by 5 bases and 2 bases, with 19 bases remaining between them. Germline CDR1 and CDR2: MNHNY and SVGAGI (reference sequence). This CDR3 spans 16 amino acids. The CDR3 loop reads CASSPEDRAGTYEQYF. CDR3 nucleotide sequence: TGTGCCAGCAGTCCCGAAGACAGGGCGGGGACCTACGAGCAGTACTTC.

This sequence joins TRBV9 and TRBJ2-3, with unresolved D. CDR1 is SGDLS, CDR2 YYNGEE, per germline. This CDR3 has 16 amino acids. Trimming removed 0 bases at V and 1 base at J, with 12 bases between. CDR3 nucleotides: TGTGCCAGCAGCGTAGGATCCGGGTACCGCACAGATACGCAGTATTTT. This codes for CASSVGSGYRTDTQYF.

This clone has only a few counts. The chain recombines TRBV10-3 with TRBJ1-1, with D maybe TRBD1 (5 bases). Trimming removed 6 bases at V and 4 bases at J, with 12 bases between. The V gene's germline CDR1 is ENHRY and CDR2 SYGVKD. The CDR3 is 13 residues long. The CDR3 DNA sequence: TGTGCCATCAGGATGGGGGGGACCACTGAAGCTTTCTTT. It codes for CAIRMGGTTEAFF.

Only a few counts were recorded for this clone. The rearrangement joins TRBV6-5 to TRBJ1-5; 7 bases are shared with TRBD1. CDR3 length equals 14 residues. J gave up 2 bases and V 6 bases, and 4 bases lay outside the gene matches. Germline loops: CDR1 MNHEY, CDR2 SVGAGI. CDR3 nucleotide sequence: TGTGCCAGCAGGAACACAGGGGGCAATCAGCCCCAGCATTTT. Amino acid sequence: CASRNTGGNQPQHF.

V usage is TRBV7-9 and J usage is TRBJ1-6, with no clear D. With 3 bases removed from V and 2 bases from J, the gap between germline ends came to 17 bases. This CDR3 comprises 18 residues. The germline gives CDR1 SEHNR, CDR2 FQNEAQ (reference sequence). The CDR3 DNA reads TGTGCCAGCAGCTTGAAAAAGGGAGATACCGCCTATAATTCACCCCTCCACTTT. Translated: CASSLKKGDTAYNSPLHF.

CDR3 nucleotides: TGCGCCAGCAGCTTGGGAGATAAACAAGAGACCCAGTACTTC. It translates to CASSLGDKQETQYF. This chain uses TRBV5-1 with TRBJ2-5; the D is unclear. This CDR3 contains 14 residues. The germline V and J ends were trimmed by 0 bases and 2 bases, with 8 bases remaining between them. Germline lookup yields CDR1 SGHRS and CDR2 YFSETQ.

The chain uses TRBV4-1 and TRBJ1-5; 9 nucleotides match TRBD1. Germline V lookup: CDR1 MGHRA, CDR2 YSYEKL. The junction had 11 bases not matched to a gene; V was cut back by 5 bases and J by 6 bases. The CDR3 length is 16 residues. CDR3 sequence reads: CASSKQTGGQGQPQHF. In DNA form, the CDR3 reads TGCGCCAGCAGCAAACAAACAGGGGGCCAAGGTCAGCCCCAGCATTTT.

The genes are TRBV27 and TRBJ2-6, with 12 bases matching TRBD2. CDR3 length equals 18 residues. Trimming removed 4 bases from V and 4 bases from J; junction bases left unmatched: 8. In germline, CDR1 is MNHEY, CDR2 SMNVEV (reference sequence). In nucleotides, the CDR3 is TGTGCCAGCAGTTCCAGACTAGCGGGAGTCGCAGGGGCCAACGTCCTGACTTTC. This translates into CASSSRLAGVAGANVLTF.